This T cell receptor (beta chain) was sequenced in a study of OX40 agonist ivuxolimab in advanced cancers. Peripheral blood came from all dose cohorts at three timepoints. The germline V gene encodes CDR1 SGHRS and CDR2 YFSETQ. The V segment lost 4 bases and the J segment 6 bases; nucleotides outside the gene matches: 7. This CDR3 comprises 15 residues. Produced via immunoSEQ multiplex PCR; TCRdb's table is partial and in-frame only. The sample shows around 84,000 clones, more than 80% of them seen only once. This receptor was identified in an adult with an advanced solid tumor such as melanoma, head and neck, liver or kidney cancer. The sample in question was CD4+ or CD8+ T cells sorted from blood, obtained in a trial of the OX40 agonist ivuxolimab. The chain joins TRBV5-1 to TRBJ2-1; 10 bases agree with TRBD2. The CDR3 DNA sequence: TGCGCCAGCAGCAAACTAGCGGGGTTTTCCAATGAGCAGTTCTTC. Translating gives CASSKLAGFSNEQFF.